This T cell receptor beta chain was documented in a study of a mutant IDH1 vaccine in newly diagnosed glioma. CDR1 and CDR2 from the germline V gene are LNHDA and SQIVND (reference sequence). V shed 8 bases, J shed 3 bases, and the junction held 3 bases outside the gene matches. This CDR3 contains 16 residues. Profiled with immunoSEQ multiplex PCR; TCRdb holds only in-frame clones, not every one. The sample consists of about 23,000 clones, approximately 81% of them appearing once. Time point noted: week 47, end of study. Each dose of the vaccine consisted of 300 ug of mutant IDH1 20-mer peptide, with topical imiquimod. On this clone: Antigen unknown.

The TCR sequence derives from a man aged 40-50 years with glioma. The gene calls are TRBV19 and TRBJ2-2; 16 bases map to TRBD2. The source was PBMCs, collected from a glioma patient whose treatment included an IDH1 peptide vaccine. CDR3 nucleotide sequence: TGTGCCAGTGGGGGGACTAGCGGGAGGGACACCGGGGAGCTGTTTTTT. Amino acid sequence: CASGGTSGRDTGELFF.